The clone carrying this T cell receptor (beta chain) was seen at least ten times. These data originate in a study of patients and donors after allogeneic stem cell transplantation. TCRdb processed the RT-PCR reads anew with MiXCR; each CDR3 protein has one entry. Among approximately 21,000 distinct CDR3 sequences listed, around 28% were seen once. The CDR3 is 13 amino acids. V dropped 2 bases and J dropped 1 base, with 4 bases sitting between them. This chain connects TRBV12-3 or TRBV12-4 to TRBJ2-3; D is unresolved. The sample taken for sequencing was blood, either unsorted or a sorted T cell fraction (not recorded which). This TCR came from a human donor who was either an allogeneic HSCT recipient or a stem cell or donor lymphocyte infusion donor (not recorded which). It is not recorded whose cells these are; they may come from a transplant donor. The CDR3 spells CASSLHGTDTQYF. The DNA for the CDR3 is TGTGCCAGCAGTTTACACGGCACAGATACGCAGTATTTT.